These 8 T cell receptor beta chains were all obtained from the same sample, sequenced in a study of neurological immune-mediated disorders. TCRdb called the 5' RACE reads again in MiXCR, with one record for every CDR3 protein. The table lists approximately 41,000 distinct CDR3 sequences, 14% of them singletons. Material: CD4+ T cells from blood. The source of these receptors is a woman aged 60 to 75 with HTLV-1-associated myelopathy (HAM/TSP).

This clonotype has ten or more counts. The chain carries TRBV12-3 or TRBV12-4 and TRBJ2-6; the D gene is possibly TRBD1 (6 bases). This CDR3 has 18 residues. Trimming removed 0 bases at V and 1 base at J, with 13 bases between. The CDR3 nucleotides read TGTGCCAGCAGTTTAGCCACGGCACAGGGTTCTGGGGCCAACGTCCTGACTTTC. As protein: CASSLATAQGSGANVLTF.

This clonotype appeared many times. The chain joins TRBV29-1 to TRBJ1-2; D ambiguous. Germline V gives CDR1 SQVTM, CDR2 ANQGSEA. This CDR3 comprises 11 residues. V was trimmed by 4 bases and J by 8 bases, leaving 11 bases between them. The CDR3, as DNA: TGCAGCGTTGTGGAGGCGGGCGGCTACACCTTC. It encodes CSVVEAGGYTF.

This clonotype was seen many times. The chain uses TRBV5-1 and TRBJ2-7; 9 bases are a match to TRBD1. The CDR3 covers 15 residues. Germline V gene data show CDR1 as SGHRS and CDR2 as YFSETQ. J gave up 3 bases and V 4 bases, and 8 bases lay outside the gene matches. The CDR3 bases are TGCGCCAGCAGCACAATCCGGGACAGGGTCTACGAGCAGTACTTC. This sequence encodes CASSTIRDRVYEQYF.

This clonotype has a count of ten or more. The gene calls are TRBV5-1 and TRBJ1-1; D possibly corresponds to TRBD1 (5 bases). Looked up from germline, CDR1 is SGHRS and CDR2 is YFSETQ. V lost 2 bases, J lost 0 bases, and 11 bases lay in between. The CDR3 length is 15 residues. This CDR3 reads CASSLMGPMNTEAFF. CDR3 in DNA: TGCGCCAGCAGCTTAATGGGGCCCATGAACACTGAAGCTTTCTTT.

This clonotype was seen repeatedly, ten times or more. The J gene is TRBJ2-7, the V gene TRBV28; 11 bases are shared with TRBD2. Trimming at V came to 3 bases and at J to 7 bases, leaving 11 bases not matched to a gene. Germline V gene data show CDR1 as MDHEN and CDR2 as SYDVKM. The CDR3 totals 16 residues. CDR3 coding DNA: TGTGCCAGCAGTTTCTCCGGACTAGCGGGTGTACGGGAGCAGTACTTC. Translated: CASSFSGLAGVREQYF.

This clonotype was counted at least ten times. The chain is built from TRBV20-1 and TRBJ1-2; D remains ambiguous. Trimming stripped 6 bases from V and 4 bases from J, with 9 bases between. The germline CDR1 and CDR2 sequences are DFQATT and SNEGSKA (reference sequence). The CDR3 length is 11 residues. CDR3 sequence reads: CSATEGYGYTF. In nucleotides, the CDR3 is TGCAGTGCGACCGAGGGCTATGGCTACACCTTC.

Ten or more counts support this clonotype. The V gene is TRBV2, the J gene TRBJ2-1; 13 bases map to TRBD2. This CDR3 is 15 amino acids long. V dropped 4 bases and J dropped 9; count of bases not matched to a gene: 6. Germline assignment: CDR1 SNHLY and CDR2 FYNNEI. The CDR3 DNA reads TGTGCCAGCAGTGGGACTAGCGGGGGATTGGGTGAGCAGTTCTTC. Protein: CASSGTSGGLGEQFF.

This clonotype was seen ten or more times. CDR3 sequence reads: CASSSERKSSYNSPLHF. The CDR3 DNA is TGTGCCAGCAGTTCCGAAAGGAAAAGCTCCTATAATTCACCCCTCCACTTT. The chain couples TRBV12-3 or TRBV12-4 to TRBJ1-6; D uncertain. This CDR3 comprises 17 residues. V was cut by 4 bases and J by 0 bases, with 13 bases left in between.